The source of this TCR beta chain is a study of CD8+ T cells in alopecia areata. In regard to this clone: What it binds is unknown.

General observations from the study: Scalp clonality and expanded CD8+ clones among the top 100 fell significantly with tofacitinib. Clonality exceeded that of normal scalp in lesional scalp, most notably in alopecia totalis/universalis.

The treatment here: oral pan-JAK inhibitor, 5-10 mg twice daily. Researchers gathered lesional scalp punch biopsies and peripheral blood from patients with alopecia areata. V lost 4 bases and J lost 1, with 10 bases in between. There are 13 residues in the CDR3. Germline V lookup: CDR1 GTSNPN, CDR2 SVGIG (reference sequence). cDNA serving as the sequencing template came from extracted, reverse transcribed RNA. Only in-frame clones appear in the TCRdb table, and some are missing; sequencing was by immunoSEQ multiplex PCR. The table lists approximately 210,000 clones, approximately 70% of them singletons.

This sequence was found in a human donor with alopecia areata. This chain connects TRBV30 to TRBJ1-1; weak D call: TRBD1 (5 bases). This material consisted of CD4+ T cells sorted from blood, taken around week 44, from a patient treated with tofacitinib. The CDR3 spells CAWMPGPNTEAFF. CDR3 bases: TGTGCCTGGATGCCGGGACCGAACACTGAAGCTTTCTTT.